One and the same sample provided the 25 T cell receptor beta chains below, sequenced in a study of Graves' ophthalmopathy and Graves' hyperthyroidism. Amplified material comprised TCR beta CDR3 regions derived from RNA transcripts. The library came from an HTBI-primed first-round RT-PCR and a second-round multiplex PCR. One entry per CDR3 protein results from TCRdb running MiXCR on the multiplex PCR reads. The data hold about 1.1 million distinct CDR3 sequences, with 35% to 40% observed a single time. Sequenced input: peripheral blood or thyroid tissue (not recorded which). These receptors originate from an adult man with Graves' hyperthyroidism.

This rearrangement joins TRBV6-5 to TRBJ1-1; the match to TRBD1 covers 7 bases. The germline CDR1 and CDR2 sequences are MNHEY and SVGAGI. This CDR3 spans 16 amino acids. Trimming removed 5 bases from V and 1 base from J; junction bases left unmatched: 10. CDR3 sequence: CASSPNARTGNTEAFF. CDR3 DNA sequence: TGTGCCAGCAGTCCTAACGCCAGGACAGGGAACACTGAAGCTTTCTTT.

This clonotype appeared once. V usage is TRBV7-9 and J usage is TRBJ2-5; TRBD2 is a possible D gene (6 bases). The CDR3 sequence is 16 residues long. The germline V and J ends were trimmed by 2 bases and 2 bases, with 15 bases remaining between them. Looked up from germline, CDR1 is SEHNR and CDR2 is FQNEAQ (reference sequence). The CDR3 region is CASSLTGTGTQETQYF. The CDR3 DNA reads TGTGCCAGCAGCTTAACCGGAACCGGGACTCAAGAGACCCAGTACTTC.

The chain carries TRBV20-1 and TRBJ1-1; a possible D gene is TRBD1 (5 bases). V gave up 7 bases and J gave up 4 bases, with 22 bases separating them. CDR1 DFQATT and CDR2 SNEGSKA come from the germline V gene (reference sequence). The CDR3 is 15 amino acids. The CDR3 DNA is TGCAGTGGTCGACAGTCACCCAGCGGAGTCACTGAAGCTTTCTTT. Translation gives CSGRQSPSGVTEAFF.

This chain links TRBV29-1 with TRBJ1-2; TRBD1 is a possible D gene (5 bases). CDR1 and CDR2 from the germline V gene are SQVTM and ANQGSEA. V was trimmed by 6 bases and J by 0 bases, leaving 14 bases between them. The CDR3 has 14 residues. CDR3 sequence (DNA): TGCAGCGTAGGGACGGCAGAGACTAACTATGGCTACACCTTC. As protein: CSVGTAETNYGYTF.

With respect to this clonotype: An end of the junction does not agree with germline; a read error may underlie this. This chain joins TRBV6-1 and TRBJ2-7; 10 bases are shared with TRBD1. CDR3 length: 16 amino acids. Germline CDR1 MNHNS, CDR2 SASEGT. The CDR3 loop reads CASSQDQGQGAYEQYF. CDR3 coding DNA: TGCGCCAGCAGCCAAGATCAAGGACAGGGGGCCTACGAGCAGTACTTC.

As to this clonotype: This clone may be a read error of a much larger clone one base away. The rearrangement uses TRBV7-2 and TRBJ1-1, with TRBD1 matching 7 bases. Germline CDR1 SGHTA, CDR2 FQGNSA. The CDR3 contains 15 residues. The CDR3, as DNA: TGTGCCAGCAGCTCGCCGCAGGGGGTGGACACTGAAGCTCTCTTT. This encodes CASSSPQGVDTEALF.

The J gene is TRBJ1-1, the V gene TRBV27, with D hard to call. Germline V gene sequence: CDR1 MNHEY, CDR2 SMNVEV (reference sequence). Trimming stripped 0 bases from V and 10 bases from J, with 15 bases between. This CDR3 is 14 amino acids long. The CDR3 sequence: CASSLSSHLGGAFF. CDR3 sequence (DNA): TGTGCCAGCAGTTTATCGTCGCACTTGGGTGGAGCTTTCTTT.

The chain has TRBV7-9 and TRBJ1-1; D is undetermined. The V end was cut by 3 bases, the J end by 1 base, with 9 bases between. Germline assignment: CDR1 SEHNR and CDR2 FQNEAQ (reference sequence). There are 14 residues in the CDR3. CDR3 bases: TGTGCCAGCAGCTTTGGGGAACCGAACACTGAAGCTTTCTTT. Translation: CASSFGEPNTEAFF. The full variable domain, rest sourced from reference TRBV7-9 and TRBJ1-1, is DTGVSQNPRHKITKRGQNVTFRCDPISEHNRLYWYRQTLGQGPEFLTYFQNEAQLEKSRLLSDRFSAERPKGSFSTLEIQRTEQGDSAMYLCASSFGEPNTEAFFGQGTRLTVV.

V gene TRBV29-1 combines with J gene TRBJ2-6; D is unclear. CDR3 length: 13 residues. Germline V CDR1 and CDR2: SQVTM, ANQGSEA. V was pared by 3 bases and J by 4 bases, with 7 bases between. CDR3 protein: CSVDRQGANVLTF. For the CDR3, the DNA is TGCAGCGTTGACCGACAAGGGGCCAACGTCCTGACTTTC.

CDR3 nucleotides: TGTGCCAGCGTTGTCCTACAGGGTACGAGTCAGCCCCAGCATTTT. Translated, it gives CASVVLQGTSQPQHF. The V call is TRBV25-1, the J call TRBJ1-5, with a possible D match to TRBD1 (6 bases). CDR1 is MGHDK and CDR2 is SYGVNS in the germline V gene. The CDR3 sequence is 15 residues long. Trimming pared 8 bases from V and 6 bases from J, leaving 20 bases between.

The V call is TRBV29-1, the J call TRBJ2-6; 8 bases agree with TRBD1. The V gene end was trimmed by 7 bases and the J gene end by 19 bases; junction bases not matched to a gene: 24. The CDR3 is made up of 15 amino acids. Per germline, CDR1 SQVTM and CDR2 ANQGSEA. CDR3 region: CSATTWGQAKRPSTF. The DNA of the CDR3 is TGCAGCGCCACCACCTGGGGACAGGCCAAGAGACCCAGTACTTTC. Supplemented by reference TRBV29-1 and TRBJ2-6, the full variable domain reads SAVISQKPSRDICQRGTSLTIQCQVDSQVTMMFWYRQQPGQSLTLIATANQGSEATYESGFVIDKFPISRPNLTFSTLTVSNMSPEDSSIYLCSATTWGQAKRPSTFGAGSRLTVL.

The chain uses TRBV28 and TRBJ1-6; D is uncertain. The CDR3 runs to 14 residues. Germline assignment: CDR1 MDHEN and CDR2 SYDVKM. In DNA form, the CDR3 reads TGTGGGGCCAGTCCCAGCTCCTATAATTCACCCCTCCACTTT. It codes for CGASPSSYNSPLHF.

CDR3: CASRKSDNSPLHF. The DNA of the CDR3 is TGTGCCAGCAGAAAAAGTGATAATTCACCCCTCCACTTT. The chain employs TRBV27 and TRBJ1-6; D is uncertain. The CDR3 has 13 amino acids. Germline V lookup: CDR1 MNHEY, CDR2 SMNVEV (reference sequence). Trimming removed 6 bases from V and 5 bases from J, with 8 bases in between.

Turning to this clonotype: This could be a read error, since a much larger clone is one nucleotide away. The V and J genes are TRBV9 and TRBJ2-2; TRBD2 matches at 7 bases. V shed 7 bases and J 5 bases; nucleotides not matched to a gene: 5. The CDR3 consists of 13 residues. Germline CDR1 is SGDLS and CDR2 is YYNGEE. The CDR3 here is CASAWRETGELFF. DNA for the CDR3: TGTGCCAGCGCCTGGCGGGAGACCGGGGAGCTGTTTTTT.

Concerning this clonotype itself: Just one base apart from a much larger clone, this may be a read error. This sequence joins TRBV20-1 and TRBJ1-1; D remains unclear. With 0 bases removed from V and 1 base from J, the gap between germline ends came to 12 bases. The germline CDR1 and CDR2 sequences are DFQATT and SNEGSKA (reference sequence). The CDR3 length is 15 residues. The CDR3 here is CSARDPGAANTEAFF. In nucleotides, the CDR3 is TGCAGTGCTAGAGATCCCGGCGCGGCGAACACTGAAGCTTTCTTT.

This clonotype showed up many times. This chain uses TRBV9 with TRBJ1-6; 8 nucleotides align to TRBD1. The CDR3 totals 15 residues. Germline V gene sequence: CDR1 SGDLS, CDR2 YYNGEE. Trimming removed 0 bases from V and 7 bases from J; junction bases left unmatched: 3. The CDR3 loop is CASSVAGQENSPLHF. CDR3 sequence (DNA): TGTGCCAGCAGCGTAGCGGGACAGGAAAATTCACCCCTCCACTTT.

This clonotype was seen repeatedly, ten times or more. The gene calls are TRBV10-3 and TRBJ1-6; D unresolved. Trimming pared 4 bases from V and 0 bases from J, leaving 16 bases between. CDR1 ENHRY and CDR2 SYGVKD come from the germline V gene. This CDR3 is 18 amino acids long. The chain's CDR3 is CAISVQKERSSYNSPLHF. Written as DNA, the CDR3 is TGTGCCATCAGTGTTCAGAAAGAGCGATCCTCCTATAATTCACCCCTCCACTTT.

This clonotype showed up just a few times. The CDR3 loop is CASSEALQTSGRETQYF. The CDR3 DNA reads TGTGCCAGCAGTGAAGCGCTTCAGACTAGCGGGAGGGAGACCCAGTACTTC. This sequence joins TRBV2 and TRBJ2-5; TRBD2 matches 13 bases. Germline V lookup: CDR1 SNHLY, CDR2 FYNNEI. Unmatched junction bases numbered 6, after V lost 0 bases and J lost 5 bases. The CDR3 runs to 17 residues.

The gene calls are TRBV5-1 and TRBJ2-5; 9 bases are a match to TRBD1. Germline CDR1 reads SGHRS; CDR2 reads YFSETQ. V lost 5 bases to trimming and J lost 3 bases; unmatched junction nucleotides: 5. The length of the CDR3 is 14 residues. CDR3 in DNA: TGCGCCAGCAGATACAGGGGGCGGGAAGAGACCCAGTACTTC. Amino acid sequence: CASRYRGREETQYF.

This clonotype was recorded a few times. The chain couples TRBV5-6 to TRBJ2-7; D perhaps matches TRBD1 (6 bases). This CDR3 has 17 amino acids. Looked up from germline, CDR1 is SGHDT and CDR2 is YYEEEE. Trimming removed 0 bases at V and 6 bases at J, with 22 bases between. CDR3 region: CASSLVWGREEDAEQYF. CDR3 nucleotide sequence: TGTGCCAGCAGCTTGGTTTGGGGGCGCGAGGAAGACGCCGAGCAGTACTTC.

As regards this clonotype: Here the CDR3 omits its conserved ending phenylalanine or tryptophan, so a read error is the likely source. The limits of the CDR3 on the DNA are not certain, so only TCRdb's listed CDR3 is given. The chain's CDR3 is CAIGSGAG. This chain uses TRBV10-3 with TRBJ1-2. CDR1 is ENHRY and CDR2 is SYGVKD in the germline V gene. Termini included, the CDR3 measures 8 amino acids.

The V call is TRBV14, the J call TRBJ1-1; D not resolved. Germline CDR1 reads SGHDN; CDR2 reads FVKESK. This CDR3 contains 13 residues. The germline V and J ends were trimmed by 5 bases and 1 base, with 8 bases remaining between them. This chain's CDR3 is CASSAYTNTEAFF. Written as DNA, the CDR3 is TGTGCCAGCAGCGCTTACACGAACACTGAAGCTTTCTTT.

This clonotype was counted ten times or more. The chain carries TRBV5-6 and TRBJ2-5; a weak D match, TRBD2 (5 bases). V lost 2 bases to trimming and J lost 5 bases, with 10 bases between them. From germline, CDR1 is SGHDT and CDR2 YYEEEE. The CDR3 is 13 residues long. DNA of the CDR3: TGTGCCAGCAGCTTCGGGGTCTCCGAGACCCAGTACTTC. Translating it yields CASSFGVSETQYF.

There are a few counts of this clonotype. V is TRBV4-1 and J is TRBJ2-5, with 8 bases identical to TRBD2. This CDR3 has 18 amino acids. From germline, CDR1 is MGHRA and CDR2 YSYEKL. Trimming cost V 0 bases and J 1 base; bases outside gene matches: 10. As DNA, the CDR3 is TGCGCCAGCAGCCAAGATCGGCTAGCGGGCTGGCCCCAAGAGACCCAGTACTTC. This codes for CASSQDRLAGWPQETQYF.

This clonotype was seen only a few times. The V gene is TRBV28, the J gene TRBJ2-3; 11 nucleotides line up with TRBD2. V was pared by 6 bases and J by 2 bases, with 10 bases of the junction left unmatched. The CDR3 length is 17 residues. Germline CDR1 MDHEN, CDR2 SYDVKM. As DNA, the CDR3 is TGTGCCAGCAGGGATCTTAGCGGGGGGGCTGACACAGATACGCAGTATTTT. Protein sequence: CASRDLSGGADTDTQYF.